One T cell receptor (beta chain) is described in this entry. CDR1 and CDR2 from the germline V gene are LGHNA and YSLEER. The V end lost 1 base, the J end lost 2 bases, and 13 bases lay between the germline ends. This CDR3 is 16 amino acids long. Some clones are missing from TCRdb's copy, which holds only in-frame ones; the method was immunoSEQ multiplex PCR. The sample records 35,000 to 50,000 clones, nearly 90% being singletons. This record comes from a study of T cell changes during pregnancy in multiple sclerosis. Sequencing used CD4+ T cells from peripheral blood mononuclear cells, obtained after pregnancy. The source of this sequence is a female donor with multiple sclerosis, enrolled in a pregnancy study. This chain connects TRBV4-3 to TRBJ2-3; a weak D match, TRBD2 (6 bases). CDR3 amino acids: CASSQGVGGNTDTQYF. The CDR3 DNA reads as TGCGCCAGCAGCCAAGGGGTCGGAGGGAACACAGATACGCAGTATTTT.